This TCR beta chain was profiled in a study of cytomegalovirus exposure and HLA in healthy donors (dated by TCRdb to between 2016 and 2019). At the level of the whole study: In an earlier analysis of some 550 of the donors, under 300 Gb of sequence data and some 100 million unique TCR beta sequences from about 190 million T cells were reported. About 310 gigabases of sequencing data and tens of millions of unique TCR sequences were included in an early release covering roughly 600 HLA-typed donors. Of the roughly 400 genotyped donors, over 70% fell in the genetic ancestry cluster associated with self-reported Caucasian donors. The aim of the study was to test whether cataloging public T cell receptors could identify signatures of past pathogen exposure. The study used immunosequencing to profile the T cell repertoires of approximately 630 subjects and linked those repertoires to cytomegalovirus serostatus. In addition to the first cohort of around 670 subjects, a separate validation cohort of over 90 different subjects was used. To predict cytomegalovirus infection status, the study brought together high-throughput TCR immunosequencing, statistical association of individual TCRs with disease status, and machine learning. A later analysis re-examined previously published TCR beta repertoires from over 500 donors and added high-resolution HLA genotyping to investigate patterns of TCR occurrence. The later analysis used no new phenotypic data to find candidate immune exposures, relying instead on TCR beta sequences and their occurrence across donors. In an earlier analysis of several hundred of the donors, high-throughput TCR beta sequencing was used to judge whether each TCR beta V gene segment behaved as functional or pseudogenic. Alongside the repertoire data, information on donor age, sex, ethnicity and CMV serostatus was compiled. A later genetic analysis took genome-wide SNP genotypes for 398 of the 666 donors and used that subset as a discovery cohort. Every repertoire in the discovery cohort had been generated on one and the same sequencing platform. Class I and class II HLA loci were covered by the typing at four-digit resolution. Typing coverage varied by locus: roughly 629-640 donors for A, B, C, DRB1 and DQB1; approximately 500 for DQA1; about 600 for DPA1; roughly 450 for DPB1. Because of strong linkage in the cohort, roughly five DR-DQ haplotypes were treated as single units for association and clustering. Among roughly 400 genotyped donors of the cohort, an average of around 220,000 unique TCR beta nucleotide sequences was sequenced per donor, of which approximately 18% were non-productive. The research as a whole found: Linkage disequilibrium might explain the correlated functional status among segregating V segments, but an unknown experimental factor could not be excluded. Seventeen rarely observed V segments, including chromosome 9 orphons, were excluded from the earlier analysis of almost 600 of the donors because counts were too low. It was suggested by the authors that the approach could potentially be generalized to other disease states and immunological phenotypes. Strong co-occurrence of HLA alleles, especially DR and DQ, made assigning TCR associations to individual alleles difficult. The classifier was reported to diagnose cytomegalovirus status with high specificity and sensitivity in both the original cohort and the validation cohort. Compared with the approximately 700-donor mean, donors in an Asian-associated ancestry cluster had fewer N-insertions in productive TCRs, according to a later genetic analysis. Broadly in line with IMGT annotations, most TCR beta V segments showed up in productive rearrangements about 90% or about 30% of the time in an earlier analysis of several hundred of the donors. The 87-base-pair reads could not distinguish some IMGT-functional V segments, including TRBV6-2 and TRBV6-3, so those segments were excluded. According to a later analysis, most CMV-associated TCR beta chains appeared to be HLA-restricted, and the HLA associations seemed to be driven largely by CMV exposure. Across donors, most TCR sequences were observed very rarely, whereas some public TCRs were present in many individuals. Several of the top co-occurrence clusters appeared to be linked to parvovirus B19, influenza, CMV and Epstein-Barr virus, according to a later analysis. A later analysis associated about 16,000 TCR beta sequences with specific HLA alleles at a false discovery rate of 0.05. The presence/absence analyses assumed that sequencing depth was roughly uniform across donors, and that assumption may not be true. Three of the identified cytomegalovirus-associated TCR beta chains were confirmed in vitro to be specific for cytomegalovirus antigens. Because HLA typing was unavailable for some donors at each locus, only the typed subset was used in association tests. A further reported finding was that TCR beta sequences accurately predicted the HLA-A and HLA-B alleles for most subjects in the first cohort. Compared with equally common non-associated chains, HLA-associated TCR beta chains in a later analysis were more clonally expanded and had lower generation probabilities. A later analysis found that TCR association rates varied across HLA loci, with DRB1 alleles showing the most associated TCRs and HLA-C alleles the fewest. A later genetic analysis associated a missense DCLRE1C variant with V-gene and J-gene trimming of TCR beta chains, and an independent cohort replicated the association. For the cohort, immune exposure information was limited to CMV serostatus. A group of highly shared sequence variants was considered likely to be a technical artifact of the sequencing pipeline. Only TCR beta chains were sequenced in this cohort, and the absence of alpha or paired-chain data limited detectable features. The study gave a list of under 200 TCR beta chains associated with cytomegalovirus.

The V end loses 7 bases and the J end loses 6 bases, and a stretch of 13 bases separates them. The CDR3, from cysteine to phenylalanine, totals 14 residues. The CDR3 DNA has 42 bases and is translated from base 1. The cohort comprised some 680 healthy bone marrow donors. All cohort members were sampled while nominally healthy, although unrecorded immune exposures were likely present. The donor tested CMV seronegative, placing the donor among the 300 to 450 seronegative members of the cohort. A peripheral blood sample was collected from each donor, and TCR beta sequencing was performed on peripheral blood mononuclear cells. The Qiagen DNeasy Blood Extraction Kit was used to extract genomic DNA from the blood cell samples. Libraries were built with the immunoSEQ multiplex PCR assay. The multiplex PCR relied on a mix of 60 forward primers for TCR Vbeta segments and 13 reverse primers for TCR Jbeta segments. The CDR3 region of rearranged TCR beta genes was amplified from genomic DNA with a multiplex PCR assay. Amplified TCR beta libraries were sequenced as 87-base-pair reads on the Illumina HiSeq System. Per the authors' processing: A later analysis counted some 80 million unique TCR beta chains across the 666 repertoires, and about 10 million of these chains were shared by at least two donors. A nearest-neighbor algorithm error-corrected the raw reads and collapsed the reads into unique sequences, merging closely related sequences to remove PCR and sequencing errors. Alignment of CDR3 sequences to IMGT reference sequences was used to assign V, D and J gene segments. For a sequence to be retained, a match of at least six nucleotides to both a V gene segment and a J gene segment was required. Rearrangements were classified as productive when the CDR3 lacked stop codons and remained in frame with V and J, and all other rearrangements were classified as non-productive. Following IMGT convention, CDR3 was defined as the stretch from the second conserved V-encoded cysteine up to the conserved J-encoded phenylalanine. The earlier analysis of 550 to 650 of the donors excluded any sequence lacking an unambiguous match to a single V gene segment. An earlier analysis of 587 of the donors called V segments functional above 56.7% productive rearrangements and segregating when the between-donor standard deviation exceeded 5%. A statistical classification framework was built to diagnose cytomegalovirus status from the catalog of TCR beta chain sequences. In a later analysis, V and J genes were assigned by comparing TCR nucleotide sequences against IMGT/GENE-DB human TR gene sequences. Using the TCRdist pipeline, a later analysis assigned CDR3 sequences along with most-parsimonious VDJ recombination scenarios. A later analysis defined each TCR beta chain by its CDR3 amino acid sequence plus V-gene family, and excluded reads lacking a unique V-gene family. A later analysis removed 550 to 700 highly shared, low-generation-probability nucleotide sequences to deal with suspected cross-contamination and a sequencing artifact. In a later analysis, a clonal expansion index was calculated for each public chain from normalized within-repertoire ranks of inferred template counts. A later analysis computed generation probabilities with a VDJ recombination model fitted to out-of-frame rearrangements, and checked the results against IGoR. A later analysis scored TCR-TCR, TCR-HLA and TCR-CMV co-occurrence with hypergeometric tests, applying a repertoire-size bias correction to TCR pairs. A later analysis estimated false discovery rates by permuting HLA or CMV assignments 20 times. In a later analysis, co-occurring TCRs were grouped using DBSCAN, and TCRdist sequence similarity was added for clustering within HLA-allele-positive subsets. Repertoires with fewer than 30,000 or more than 120,000 public chains, plus five repertoires with anomalous nucleotide sharing, were excluded from co-occurrence clustering. This immuneACCESS table, as held by TCRdb, lists in-frame sequences with V and J called but not all clones. Of the missing ones, under half trace to an unresolved V gene in checked studies; the others have no known cause. D and trimming were read from the DNA, whereas the V and J calls and clone size are those reported in that table. The sample data list around 170,000 clones, and more than 75% of these were observed just once. Around 0.8% of the sample lies in the top ten.

Worth noting for this clone: It has no known antigen specificity. Base qualities are missing; no much larger clone stands one base away.

The rearranged segments are TRBV23-1 and TRBJ1-6; confidence is insufficient to name the D gene. TRBV23-1 is flagged as an ORF with uncertain function. The sample comprised PBMCs. The receptor comes from a woman aged 18-29 years in good health and CMV-seronegative. The CDR3 protein: CASTLERANSPLHF. The sequenced DNA is TGCGCCAGCACTCTGGAGCGGGCTAATTCACCCCTCCACTTT.